This T cell receptor beta chain was captured in a study of radiation and T cells in renal cell carcinoma. Study-wide results and limits: Top tumor clonotypes rose in blood 2 weeks post-radiation, then contracted. Pretreatment tumor biopsies were lacking, so baseline clonotypes are unknown.

The time point was: blood 2 weeks post-SBRT. Treatment specified: 15 Gy SBRT to primary tumor, nephrectomy 4 weeks later. Radiation-treated patients gave blood at baseline, week 2 and week 4. Germline trimming cut 1 base from V and 5 bases from J; bases unmatched to any gene: 5. The length of the CDR3 is 15 residues. In germline, CDR1 is SGHRS, CDR2 YFSETQ. On this clone itself: Its antigen is not known.

Using immunoSEQ multiplex PCR, the repertoire was profiled, and TCRdb retains in-frame clones only, with some absent. There are 60,000 to 80,000 clones in the sample; 82% occur only once, and 5.8% lies in the top ten. The chain has TRBV5-1 and TRBJ2-3, with 9 bases that match TRBD2. The sequencing here drew on blood, taken from a patient whose treatment included radiotherapy and nephrectomy. The TCR sequence derives from a man aged 55 to 69 with renal cell carcinoma. As DNA, the CDR3 is TGCGCCAGCAGCTTGTCCGCGGGAGGGCAAGATACGCAGTATTTT. Translated, it gives CASSLSAGGQDTQYF. Drawing the rest from reference TRBV5-1 and TRBJ2-3, the complete variable domain is KAGVTQTPRYLIKTRGQQVTLSCSPISGHRSVSWYQQTPGQGLQFLFEYFSETQRNKGNFPGRFSGRQFSNSRSEMNVSTLELGDSALYLCASSLSAGGQDTQYFGPGTRLTVL.